Listed below are T cell receptor beta chains from one sample, sequenced in a study of regulatory T cells in long-lasting Graves disease. TCRdb used MiXCR to reprocess the multiplex PCR reads, holding one entry per CDR3 protein. The sample shows around 400,000 distinct CDR3 sequences, 15% to 17% of them seen only once. The sample here was peripheral blood mononuclear cells (PBMCs), taken at new diagnosis, from a patient treated with antithyroid drugs. The receptors shown here come from a female donor with Graves disease. CDR3s include the opening cysteine and the closing phenylalanine or tryptophan. The D gene is left open where the match is weak. Clone size appears in some rows only: once, few, many, or a class for an expanded clone.

V gene,CDR3 length,J gene,D gene,clone size,CDR3 protein,CDR3 DNA
TRBV2,14,TRBJ1-2,NA,many,CASSLDSGNYGYTF,TGTGCCAGCAGCTTAGACTCAGGGAACTATGGCTACACCTTC
TRBV9,17,TRBJ1-6,NA,NA,CASSSLTEGRINSPLHF,TGTGCCAGCAGCTCACTTACTGAGGGCCGAATTAATTCACCCCTCCACTTT
TRBV6-9,17,TRBJ2-1,TRBD2,NA,CASSYFGVTSGYNEQFF,TGTGCCAGCAGTTACTTCGGGGTTACTAGCGGTTACAATGAGCAGTTCTTC
TRBV4-1,13,TRBJ2-3,NA,many,CASRSASTDTQYF,TGCGCCAGCAGATCTGCCAGCACAGATACGCAGTATTTT
TRBV6-1,17,TRBJ2-1,NA,many,CASSELRRRVYYNEQFF,TGTGCCAGCAGTGAACTCCGGAGGAGGGTATACTACAATGAGCAGTTCTTC
TRBV11-2,13,TRBJ2-3,NA,many,CASSWGREDTQYF,TGTGCCAGCAGTTGGGGGCGTGAAGATACGCAGTATTTT
TRBV6-2/TRBV6-3,16,TRBJ2-1,TRBD1,NA,CASTTDGGQGSNEQFF,TGTGCCAGCACTACCGACGGCGGACAGGGTTCAAATGAGCAGTTCTTC
TRBV11-2,21,TRBJ1-1,TRBD1,many,CASSLTAAFFQGADMNTEAFF,TGTGCCAGCAGCTTAACAGCCGCGTTTTTCCAGGGGGCGGACATGAACACTGAAGCTTTCTTT
TRBV20-1,16,TRBJ1-1,TRBD1,NA,CSARGGIRTGNTEAFF,TGCAGTGCTAGAGGGGGTATCAGGACAGGAAACACTGAAGCTTTCTTT
TRBV5-4,14,TRBJ1-1,NA,many,CASSFRYRTGQAFF,TGTGCCAGCAGCTTCCGCTATAGGACCGGTCAGGCTTTCTTT
TRBV10-3,15,TRBJ1-5,NA,many,CAISETGTLNQPQHF,TGTGCCATCAGTGAAACAGGGACCTTAAATCAGCCCCAGCATTTT
TRBV12-3/TRBV12-4,16,TRBJ2-1,NA,many,CASSLLAAGDLNEQFF,TGTGCCAGCAGTTTATTAGCGGCAGGCGACCTCAATGAGCAGTTCTTC
TRBV5-1,15,TRBJ1-5,TRBD1,many,CASSLGQGNGQPQHF,TGCGCCAGCAGCTTGGGACAGGGGAATGGGCAGCCCCAGCATTTT
TRBV6-1,15,TRBJ2-3,TRBD1,few,CASSEGTGFTDTQYF,TGTGCCAGCAGTGAGGGGACAGGTTTCACAGATACGCAGTATTTT
TRBV20-1,12,TRBJ2-5,NA,many,CSARVGRETQYF,TGCAGTGCTAGAGTCGGGCGGGAGACCCAGTACTTC
TRBV12-3/TRBV12-4,17,TRBJ2-1,TRBD1,few,CASSSLVVRQGAFEQFF,TGTGCCAGCAGTTCCCTGGTAGTAAGGCAGGGGGCCTTTGAGCAGTTCTTC
TRBV7-9,16,TRBJ1-2,NA,many,CASSLSLTGANYGYTF,TGTGCCAGCAGCTTATCTTTGACTGGAGCTAACTATGGCTACACCTTC
TRBV28,15,TRBJ2-7,TRBD2,once,CASSPGLATFSEQYF,TGTGCCAGCAGTCCGGGACTAGCGACATTTTCCGAGCAGTACTTC
TRBV9,14,TRBJ1-2,NA,NA,CASSVGDRSYGYTF,TGTGCCAGCAGCGTAGGAGACAGGAGCTATGGCTACACCTTC
TRBV12-3/TRBV12-4,13,TRBJ1-2,TRBD1,many,CASSSTGAYGYTF,TGTGCCAGCAGCTCGACAGGGGCCTATGGCTACACCTTC
TRBV5-1,14,TRBJ1-1,NA,many,CASRSWGTQTEAFF,TGCGCCAGCCGCTCATGGGGGACTCAGACTGAAGCTTTCTTT
TRBV11-2,14,TRBJ2-5,NA,many,CASSFAPSRETQYF,TGTGCCAGCAGCTTCGCACCTTCACGAGAGACCCAGTACTTC
TRBV3-1,15,TRBJ2-1,TRBD2,many,CASSQEAGGRDEQFF,TGTGCCAGCAGCCAAGAGGCGGGGGGGCGGGATGAGCAGTTCTTC
TRBV15,19,TRBJ2-7,TRBD2,many,CATSKISGSRLHVEYEQYF,TGTGCCACCAGCAAGATTAGCGGGAGTCGCCTACACGTCGAGTACGAGCAGTACTTC
TRBV11-2,18,TRBJ2-1,TRBD1,NA,CASSSDAGQGGRKNEQFF,TGTGCCAGCAGCTCCGACGCGGGACAGGGGGGGCGGAAGAATGAGCAGTTCTTC
TRBV5-1,14,TRBJ1-4,NA,many,CASSFFSVGEKLFF,TGCGCCAGCAGCTTTTTCAGTGTGGGTGAAAAACTGTTTTTT
TRBV20-1,14,TRBJ2-7,TRBD2,NA,CSAIPGGSRYEQYF,TGCAGTGCTATTCCCGGCGGGAGTCGCTACGAGCAGTACTTC
TRBV14,13,TRBJ1-2,NA,once,CASSRQANYGYTF,TGTGCCAGCAGCCGACAGGCTAACTATGGCTACACCTTC
TRBV12-3/TRBV12-4,17,TRBJ2-3,TRBD2,many,CASSLVLSGGVTDTQYF,TGTGCCAGCAGTTTAGTCCTAAGCGGGGGGGTCACAGATACGCAGTATTTT
TRBV5-4,14,TRBJ2-3,NA,many,CASGPTMSTDTQYF,TGTGCCAGCGGCCCGACTATGTCCACAGATACGCAGTATTTT
TRBV6-1,19,TRBJ2-2,TRBD2,many,CASSKLLAGGFSNTGELFF,TGTGCCAGCAGTAAACTACTAGCGGGGGGGTTCTCGAACACCGGGGAGCTGTTTTTT
TRBV5-5,13,TRBJ1-1,NA,many,CASSSTGFPEAFF,TGTGCCAGCAGCTCCACAGGGTTCCCTGAAGCTTTCTTT
TRBV18,15,TRBJ1-1,NA,few,CASSPSGAKTAEAFF,TGTGCCAGCTCACCATCCGGGGCCAAGACCGCTGAAGCTTTCTTT
TRBV2,14,TRBJ1-1,TRBD1,many,CASRRDRENTEAFF,TGTGCCAGCAGAAGGGACAGGGAGAACACTGAAGCTTTCTTT
TRBV7-6,15,TRBJ2-5,NA,NA,CASSSDRLVPGTQYF,TGTGCCAGCAGCTCGGACCGACTAGTCCCCGGGACCCAGTACTTC
TRBV10-3,13,TRBJ1-6,NA,many,CAISGGVRSPLHF,TGTGCCATCAGTGGGGGGGTTCGTTCACCCCTCCACTTT
TRBV11-3,13,TRBJ2-1,NA,few,CASSGPRTNEQFF,TGTGCCAGCAGCGGTCCTCGAACCAATGAGCAGTTCTTC
TRBV5-6,15,TRBJ2-2,TRBD1,few,CASSVTGSGTGELFF,TGTGCCAGCAGCGTGACAGGGTCTGGCACCGGGGAGCTGTTTTTT